This T cell receptor (beta chain) is from a study of long-term antiretroviral therapy in people with HIV (dated by TCRdb to 2021 to 2024). The study in broad terms: The earliest samples were collected roughly a decade before the 2015 WHO recommendation for immediate ART, at a time when ART was usually postponed until CD4 counts fell. About 40% of the 30 participants with HIV were female. No cross-contamination during QIAcube processing was seen in test extractions of a monoclonal T-cell line run alongside 33 polyclonal samples. This retrospective serial study examined whether starting ART and sustained HIV suppression were associated with changes in the composition and diversity of the TRB repertoire in peripheral blood. A total of over 150 cryopreserved PBMC samples came from a few dozen adults with confirmed HIV infection and were collected serially over a mean of approximately 6 years (range 1-12). Study-wide findings and limitations: Unsorted PBMC were profiled instead of sorted CD4+ and CD8+ T cells because pre-ART samples had limited cell numbers. The samples span the years 2004 to 2017, and the ART regimens used may be less effective than current regimens. No data were available on ART adherence, viral resistance or therapy changes, limiting inferences about post-ART repertoire changes. Compared with controls, HIV repertoires had narrower CDR3 length ranges, and the network structure pointed to an antigen-experienced repertoire that shifted only slightly toward naive after ART. Starting ART was linked to a significant rise in TRB diversity, yet even after long-term ART the diversity remained significantly lower than in transplant donor controls. At every time point, the repertoire was dominated by expanded TRB clones first identified before ART initiation, although this dominance fluctuated and, in many PLHIV, declined after ART. Owing to limited PBMC availability, only the TCR beta chain was sequenced, without alpha chain pairing.

Comments on this clone: Its antigen remains unidentified. No base quality values were provided; no much bigger clone lies one nucleotide off.

To be included, a participant needed at least one PBMC sample from before ART initiation plus at least two post-ART samples. Every participant with HIV received treatment in the United States of America. Cryopreserved samples of roughly 0.85-11 million PBMC were thawed and washed before DNA extraction. At the time of the earliest PBMC sample, participants with HIV were aged between 23 and 54 years. Each participant contributed PBMC samples from 1-4 timepoints before ART initiation and 2-8 timepoints after ART initiation, with a median of 7 samples. Serial HIV viral load, CD4+ T-cell count, ART history and demographic data were obtained for every participant. A Qiagen kit on a QIAcube was used to extract genomic DNA from unsorted PBMC, with samples processed in batches of 12. The immunoSEQ hsTCRB v3.0 assay was used at survey level resolution for TRB variable region sequencing. TRB sequencing targeted a depth of about 40,000-55,000 T-cell genomes per sample. An Illumina MiSeq with a v3 150-cycle kit was used to sequence the pooled TRB libraries. The authors' pipeline ran thus. Repertoire analysis was run in R within a reproducible Nextflow workflow that covered QC, data transformation and analysis. Custom analyses were implemented in LymphoSeq2, an R package for AIRR-Seq data exploration. A few samples that produced fewer than 5000 total TRB sequences were removed, so fewer than 200 HIV repertoires were analyzed. Among the approximately 180 HIV repertoires that were kept, approximately 61 were collected before ART initiation and roughly 130 were collected after ART initiation. Each repertoire was downsampled to 5000 TRB nucleotide sequences, and summary statistics were averaged across 100 downsampling iterations. Only TRB sequences with CDR3 regions of at least seven amino acids were retained for analysis. Diversity was measured with a Shannon entropy-derived clonality score and the Gini coefficient. In the repertoire networks, any two of the top 5000 CDR3 amino acid sequences were linked whenever the two sequences differed by an edit distance of one. For TRB CDR3 amino acid sequences, GLIPH2 was used to predict antigen specificity groups and MHC restriction. To flag known associations with CMV, EBV, HIV or tissue antigens, CDR3 amino acid sequences were compared against VDJdb and McPAS-TCR. Pre-ART, post-ART and control groups were compared with Wilcoxon signed-rank tests and Holm-Bonferroni correction. Sourced from immuneACCESS, this table was stored by TCRdb with only in-frame sequences that have V and J called. A share of the clones is absent; for the studies checked, an unresolved V gene accounts for under half, and the remainder has no known explanation. V and J calls and clone size are as listed in that table; D and trimming were resolved from the DNA. Recorded for this sample are 15,000 to 20,000 clones; about 82% of them occurred a single time. The top ten hold 18% of the sample.

From the germline V gene, CDR1 is SGHVS and CDR2 is FQNEAQ. The junction carries 17 bases between V and J, which are trimmed by 5 bases and 9 bases respectively. Measured from the cysteine to the phenylalanine, the CDR3 is 13 residues long. Just the 39-base CDR3 DNA is kept, in frame starting at base 1. Sequencing used unsorted PBMCs, obtained 0.6 years after starting antiretroviral therapy. The sequence was collected from a woman younger than 30 with HIV. This sequence uses TRBV7-8 and TRBJ2-7; the D element could tentatively be TRBD1 or TRBD2, as 5 bases agree for each. The DNA is TGTGCCAGCAGCCTCGACTGGGTTGGGGGGCAGTACTTC. This yields the protein CASSLDWVGGQYF. The full variable domain, with segments outside the CDR3 supplied by the reference TRBV7-8 and TRBJ2-7 proteins, appears as GAGVSQSPRYKVAKRGQDVALRCDPISGHVSLFWYQQALGQGPEFLTYFQNEAQLDKSGLPSDRFFAERPEGSVSTLKIQRTQQEDSAVYLCASSLDWVGGQYFGPGTRLTVT.